The present T cell receptor beta chain was sequenced within a study of control samples from healthy donors and cancer patients. V lost 4 bases to trimming and J lost 1 base, with 17 bases between them. Germline loops: CDR1 MNHNY, CDR2 SVGAGI (reference sequence). The CDR3 is 16 amino acids. Sequencing used immunoSEQ multiplex PCR; TCRdb keeps in-frame clones, though not all of them. The table lists about 140,000 clones, approximately 94% of them singletons. Sequences were obtained from blood. The TCR originated in a man aged 35 to 55 in good health. The chain couples TRBV6-6 to TRBJ2-7; tentatively, D is TRBD1 (5 bases). The CDR3: CASSLLTGARSYEQYF. The CDR3 nucleotides read TGTGCCAGCAGTTTACTTACAGGAGCAAGGTCCTACGAGCAGTACTTC.